The 5 T cell receptor beta chains listed next were all sequenced from one sample in a study of CD8+CD57+ T cells in acquired aplastic anemia. The use of genomic DNA as template underpinned the TCR beta VDJ and CDR3 profiling. TCRdb re-analysed the reads in MiXCR, keeping a single row per CDR3 protein. The table includes approximately 180,000 distinct CDR3 sequences, around 48% detected once. CD8+CD57+ cell expansion had been shown by flow cytometry in patients chosen for sequencing. The source material was sorted CD4+, CD8+, or CD8+CD57+ T cells (not recorded which) from PBMCs. The receptors derive from a human donor with aplastic anemia.

The chain is built from TRBV9 and TRBJ2-3; D perhaps matches TRBD2 (6 bases). Germline CDR1 and CDR2: SGDLS and YYNGEE. The V gene lost 0 bases and the J gene lost 8 bases, with 7 bases spanning the gap. The CDR3 extends over 12 amino acids. The CDR3 protein is CASSVEEGTQYF. The CDR3 DNA reads TGTGCCAGCAGCGTAGAGGAGGGTACGCAGTATTTT.

Remarks on this clonotype: A much bigger clone sits one base away, suggesting this may be a read error. This chain connects TRBV12-3 or TRBV12-4 to TRBJ1-2; D possibly corresponds to TRBD1 (5 bases). The CDR3 is 13 residues long. CDR3 in amino acids: CASSHRGGTGYAF. CDR3 nucleotide sequence: TGTGCCAGCAGTCACCGTGGGGGAACTGGCTACGCCTTC.

CDR3 sequence (DNA): TGTGCCAGCAGCCTTTTTTCCCCGACAACTCCGAACACTGAAGCTTTCTTT. It is translated as CASSLFSPTTPNTEAFF. V usage is TRBV12-3 or TRBV12-4 and J usage is TRBJ1-1; D is unclear. CDR3 length: 17 residues. Trimming shortened V by 6 bases and J by 1 base, and 21 bases separated the two germline ends.

The chain has TRBV10-3 and TRBJ2-1; 11 bases line up with TRBD1. The germline V gene encodes CDR1 ENHRY and CDR2 SYGVKD. The CDR3 runs 13 residues. V shed 7 bases, J shed 5 bases, and the junction held 1 base outside the gene matches. CDR3 sequence reads: CAIMGQGDNEQFF. The CDR3 bases are TGTGCCATCATGGGACAGGGGGACAATGAGCAGTTCTTC.

This clonotype has a handful of counts. A much larger clonotype is one base distant, so this may be a read error. The chain combines TRBV12-3 or TRBV12-4 with TRBJ2-7; a weak D match, TRBD2 (6 bases). The CDR3 loop spans 14 amino acids. The CDR3 coding sequence is TGTGCCACAAGGTGGGGGGAGAACTCCTACGACCAGTACTTC. Its protein is CATRWGENSYDQYF.